The rows below give T cell receptor beta chains drawn from one sample of a study of T cells in Graves' hyperthyroidism and ophthalmopathy. TCRdb itself ran the multiplex PCR reads through MiXCR, one entry per CDR3 protein. The sample consists of hundreds of thousands of distinct CDR3 sequences, about 17% of them appearing once. Sequenced material: blood. The receptors were gathered from a woman aged 55-69 years with Graves' ophthalmopathy. Both conserved end residues are part of each CDR3. Each record gives: D gene, V gene, J gene, clone size, CDR3 protein, CDR3 DNA. A D gene is named only where the DNA matches it firmly. Some rows mark clone size as missing; the rest say once, few, many or name a class of expanded clone.

-	TRBV20-1	TRBJ1-5	many	CSARSDADQPQHF	TGCAGTGCTAGAAGTGACGCGGATCAGCCCCAGCATTTT
-	TRBV20-1	TRBJ1-3	-	CSARKSAGISGNTIYF	TGCAGTGCTAGGAAGTCCGCAGGTATCTCTGGAAACACCATATATTTT
-	TRBV11-2	TRBJ2-3	many	CASSFGPKDTQYF	TGTGCCAGCAGCTTTGGCCCTAAAGATACGCAGTATTTT
TRBD2	TRBV30	TRBJ2-1	-	CAWNPSGIYNEQFF	TGTGCCTGGAATCCTAGCGGGATATACAATGAGCAGTTCTTC
TRBD1	TRBV10-1	TRBJ1-5	many	CASSDRGQGTSNQPQHF	TGCGCCAGCAGTGACCGAGGACAGGGCACTAGCAATCAGCCCCAGCATTTT
TRBD1	TRBV7-2	TRBJ1-2	-	CASSLKGQGGGYTF	TGTGCCAGCAGCTTAAAGGGACAGGGTGGAGGCTACACCTTC
TRBD2	TRBV20-1	TRBJ2-1	-	CSARGLAGGEQFF	TGCAGTGCTAGAGGACTAGCGGGAGGTGAGCAGTTCTTC
-	TRBV4-2	TRBJ1-5	few	CASSQAWRNSNQPQHF	TGTGCCAGCAGCCAAGCATGGCGGAATAGCAATCAGCCCCAGCATTTT
TRBD2	TRBV9	TRBJ2-1	-	CASRNLAGGRNNEQFF	TGTGCCAGCAGGAATCTAGCGGGAGGACGGAACAATGAGCAGTTCTTC
-	TRBV7-2	TRBJ1-2	-	CASSLTATYGYTF	TGTGCCAGCAGCTTAACAGCCACTTATGGCTACACCTTC
-	TRBV5-1	TRBJ2-7	many	CASSLAGHYYEQYF	TGCGCCAGCAGCTTGGCGGGACACTACTACGAGCAGTACTTC
-	TRBV3-1	TRBJ2-7	many	CASSQDYEQYF	TGTGCCAGCAGCCAAGATTACGAGCAGTACTTC
-	TRBV6-2/TRBV6-3	TRBJ2-5	-	CASSSSDGTQYF	TGTGCCAGCAGTTCCTCCGACGGGACCCAGTACTTC
-	TRBV5-8	TRBJ2-1	many	CASSLGSGRYNEQFF	TGTGCCAGCAGTTTGGGTAGCGGACGCTACAATGAGCAGTTCTTC
-	TRBV11-2	TRBJ2-7	-	CASSLNIRSHEQYF	TGTGCCAGCAGCTTAAACATCCGAAGTCACGAGCAGTACTTC
-	TRBV7-9	TRBJ1-1	many	CASSANAGAGTEAFF	TGTGCCAGCAGCGCCAACGCCGGGGCCGGGACTGAAGCTTTCTTT
TRBD2	TRBV27	TRBJ2-7	many	CASSSGEGLTGYEQYF	TGTGCCAGCAGCTCCGGGGAGGGACTAACTGGTTACGAGCAGTACTTC
-	TRBV7-9	TRBJ1-2	-	CASSSTGLGAYGYTF	TGTGCCAGCAGCTCTACGGGCCTCGGGGCCTATGGCTACACCTTC
-	TRBV4-1	TRBJ1-5	few	CASSLTVQGNQPQHF	TGCGCCAGCAGCCTTACAGTGCAGGGCAATCAGCCCCAGCATTTT
-	TRBV2	TRBJ1-5	many	CASRPSGGGANQPQHF	TGTGCCAGCAGGCCGTCCGGGGGGGGGGCCAATCAGCCCCAGCATTTT
-	TRBV30	TRBJ1-5	many	CAWSTGLRSNQPQHF	TGTGCCTGGAGCACAGGGTTGAGAAGCAATCAGCCCCAGCATTTT
-	TRBV29-1	TRBJ1-1	few	CSVGEGSRTEAFF	TGCAGCGTTGGGGAGGGATCGAGGACTGAAGCTTTCTTT
TRBD2	TRBV6-6	TRBJ2-1	-	CASSYSTSGRGNEQFF	TGTGCCAGCAGTTACTCGACTAGCGGGAGGGGGAATGAGCAGTTCTTC
-	TRBV27	TRBJ1-1	many	CASSGGRVGAFF	TGTGCCAGCAGCGGGGGGCGAGTTGGAGCTTTCTTT
-	TRBV18	TRBJ1-6	many	CASSPEGDSPLHF	TGTGCCAGCTCACCAGAGGGGGATTCACCCCTCCACTTT
TRBD1	TRBV6-1	TRBJ2-1	many	CASSAGDRGWRFEEQFF	TGTGCCAGCAGCGCGGGGGACAGGGGGTGGAGATTTGAGGAGCAGTTCTTC
-	TRBV6-5	TRBJ1-5	-	CASSYRNQPQHF	TGTGCCAGCAGTTATCGGAATCAGCCCCAGCATTTT
TRBD1	TRBV7-9	TRBJ2-2	-	CASSSGTGRSGELFF	TGTGCCAGCAGCTCCGGGACAGGGCGATCCGGGGAGCTGTTTTTT
TRBD2	TRBV27	TRBJ2-7	-	CASWRGINEQYF	TGTGCCAGCTGGCGGGGGATAAACGAGCAGTACTTC
-	TRBV12-3/TRBV12-4	TRBJ2-1	many	CASSSWTSNEQFF	TGTGCCAGCAGTTCTTGGACATCCAATGAGCAGTTCTTC
-	TRBV18	TRBJ1-1	many	CASSPLRGAQNTEAFF	TGTGCCAGCTCACCACTGAGGGGGGCCCAGAACACTGAAGCTTTCTTT
-	TRBV20-1	TRBJ2-1	many	CSARSTGYNEQFF	TGCAGTGCTAGGTCTACAGGTTACAATGAGCAGTTCTTC
-	TRBV28	TRBJ2-5	many	CASSFLEEETQYF	TGTGCCAGCAGTTTTCTGGAGGAAGAGACCCAGTACTTC
-	TRBV12-3/TRBV12-4	TRBJ1-1	many	CASRGDYWDTEAFF	TGTGCCAGCAGGGGGGACTACTGGGACACTGAAGCTTTCTTT
-	TRBV24-1	TRBJ2-1	few	CATSDSPGTSSYNEQFF	TGTGCCACCAGTGATTCTCCAGGGACGAGCTCCTACAATGAGCAGTTCTTC
-	TRBV6-2/TRBV6-3	TRBJ2-7	-	CASSYTGAANEQYF	TGTGCCAGCAGTTACACTGGCGCTGCAAACGAGCAGTACTTC
-	TRBV7-9	TRBJ2-2	few	CASSSLTRLITGELFF	TGTGCCAGCAGCTCCCTTACGCGGTTAATAACCGGGGAGCTGTTTTTT
TRBD2	TRBV19	TRBJ2-1	few	CASTARGQFTSGSGNEQFF	TGTGCCAGTACCGCCCGGGGCCAATTTACTAGCGGGAGTGGCAATGAGCAGTTCTTC
-	TRBV7-6	TRBJ1-1	many	CASSLSYRNTEAFF	TGTGCCAGCAGCTTATCCTATAGAAACACTGAAGCTTTCTTT
-	TRBV6-1	TRBJ2-1	-	CASSFGTTYNEQFF	TGTGCCAGCAGTTTCGGGACAACCTACAATGAGCAGTTCTTC
TRBD1	TRBV7-9	TRBJ1-3	-	CASSRTGSRSSGNTIYF	TGTGCCAGCAGCCGGACAGGGTCGCGGAGCTCTGGAAACACCATATATTTT
-	TRBV20-1	TRBJ1-6	few	CSARRRYTTAAINSNSPLHF	TGCAGTGCTCGAAGGAGGTACACTACGGCCGCGATCAATTCGAATTCACCCCTCCACTTT
-	TRBV2	TRBJ2-3	many	CASSDQGRGTDTQYF	TGTGCCAGCAGTGATCAGGGAAGGGGCACAGATACGCAGTATTTT
-	TRBV28	TRBJ2-1	many	CASSLAAGSSYNEQFF	TGTGCCAGCAGTTTAGCGGCGGGGAGCTCCTACAATGAGCAGTTCTTC
-	TRBV7-9	TRBJ2-1	many	CASSPLRGSYNEQFF	TGTGCCAGCAGCCCCCTGCGGGGCTCCTACAATGAGCAGTTCTTC
-	TRBV2	TRBJ1-2	many	CASSVRNYGYTF	TGTGCCAGCAGTGTAAGGAACTATGGCTACACCTTC
-	TRBV5-1	TRBJ2-5	-	CASSLSGQPRGGKETQYF	TGCGCCAGCAGCTTGTCGGGCCAACCTCGGGGAGGAAAAGAGACCCAGTACTTC
TRBD1	TRBV5-1	TRBJ1-2	many	CASSLSRGHDGYTF	TGCGCCAGCAGCTTGTCCAGGGGGCATGATGGCTACACCTTC
-	TRBV18	TRBJ2-2	many	CASSSNGNTGELFF	TGTGCCAGCTCATCGAACGGGAACACCGGGGAGCTGTTTTTT
TRBD1	TRBV28	TRBJ2-1	-	CASSLGTGGSYEQFF	TGTGCCAGCAGCTTAGGGACAGGGGGCTCCTATGAGCAGTTCTTC
-	TRBV12-3/TRBV12-4	TRBJ2-7	-	CASSLSELYEQYF	TGTGCCAGCAGTTTATCAGAACTCTACGAGCAGTACTTC
TRBD1	TRBV20-1	TRBJ1-5	-	CSARGTGGRNQPQHF	TGCAGTGCTAGAGGGACAGGGGGTCGCAATCAGCCCCAGCATTTT
TRBD2	TRBV5-1	TRBJ2-1	many	CASIGLAGGKNEQFF	TGCGCCAGCATCGGACTAGCGGGGGGGAAGAATGAGCAGTTCTTC
-	TRBV4-2	TRBJ2-5	few	CASSQGAVAVETQYF	TGTGCCAGCAGCCAAGGGGCGGTAGCGGTAGAGACCCAGTACTTC
-	TRBV28	TRBJ1-4	many	CASSVPGPTADNEKLFF	TGTGCCAGCAGTGTCCCCGGCCCGACGGCGGATAATGAAAAACTGTTTTTT
-	TRBV11-2	TRBJ1-2	many	CASSLTGGYTF	TGTGCCAGCAGCTTGACTGGCGGCTACACCTTC